This T cell receptor (beta chain) appears in the sequencing data of a study of radiotherapy plus CTLA-4 blockade in lung cancer. The V and J ends lost 6 bases and 8 bases respectively, with 14 bases between them. This CDR3 contains 13 residues. Per germline, CDR1 MDHEN and CDR2 SYDVKM. The method was immunoSEQ multiplex PCR; TCRdb's version includes in-frame clones alone and lacks a portion of them. In the table there are 65,000 to 95,000 clones, 80% to 90% of which are singletons. The sample consisted of peripheral blood, taken from a patient treated with radiotherapy plus ipilimumab. This chain joins TRBV28 and TRBJ2-1; no clear D. The source is a human donor with non-small cell lung cancer that progressed on radiotherapy plus ipilimumab. CDR3 protein: CASSSSRWDEQFF. In nucleotides, the CDR3 is TGTGCCAGCAGCTCATCCCGATGGGATGAGCAGTTCTTC.